This TCR beta chain was captured in a study of cytomegalovirus exposure and HLA in healthy donors listed by TCRdb under 2017. About the study as a whole: An earlier analysis of under 600 of the donors reported 250 to 300 Gb of sequence data and 120 million or so unique TCR beta sequences from around 200 million T cells. About 300 gigabases of sequencing data and approximately 85 million unique TCR sequences were included in an early release covering several hundred HLA-typed donors. Of the roughly 420 genotyped donors, roughly 80% were placed in the genetic ancestry cluster associated with self-reported Caucasian donors. The study aimed to test whether cataloging public T cell receptors could reveal signatures of past pathogen exposure. The study used immunosequencing to profile the T cell repertoires of approximately 640 subjects and linked those repertoires to cytomegalovirus serostatus. Besides the first cohort of about 730 subjects, a separate validation cohort made up of over 95 different subjects was used. The study combined high-throughput TCR immunosequencing, statistical association of individual TCRs with disease status, and machine learning to predict cytomegalovirus infection status. In a later analysis, previously published TCR beta repertoires from 600 to 850 donors were re-analyzed and high-resolution HLA genotyping was added so that TCR occurrence patterns could be studied. In the later analysis, no new phenotypic data were used to find candidate immune exposures; instead, reliance was placed on TCR beta sequences and their occurrence across donors. To decide whether each TCR beta V gene segment behaved as functional or pseudogenic, an earlier analysis of approximately 620 of the donors relied on high-throughput TCR beta sequencing. Donor age, sex, ethnicity and CMV serostatus were compiled alongside the repertoire data. A later genetic analysis took genome-wide SNP genotypes for about 55% of the roughly 700 donors and used that subset as a discovery cohort. Every repertoire in the discovery cohort had been generated on one and the same sequencing platform. HLA typing included class I and class II loci at four-digit resolution. Typing coverage varied by locus: roughly 620-640 donors for A, B, C, DRB1 and DQB1; approximately 500 for DQA1; nearly 610 for DPA1; around 450 for DPB1. About 5 DR-DQ haplotypes were handled as single units for association and clustering, since linkage in the cohort was strong. Among a few hundred genotyped donors of the cohort, an average of roughly 240,000 unique TCR beta nucleotide sequences were sequenced per donor, about a sixth of them non-productive.

Library preparation used the immunoSEQ multiplex PCR assay. For the multiplex PCR, a mixture combining 60 forward primers for TCR Vbeta segments and 13 reverse primers for TCR Jbeta segments was used. The CDR3 region of rearranged TCR beta genes was amplified from genomic DNA by a multiplex PCR assay. The amplified TCR beta libraries were sequenced on the Illumina HiSeq System as 87-base-pair reads. Turning to the authors' computational methods: In a later analysis, tens of millions of unique TCR beta chains were counted across the roughly 610 repertoires, and approximately 11 million of these chains were shared by at least two donors. Raw reads were error-corrected and collapsed into unique sequences by a nearest-neighbor algorithm in which closely related sequences were merged to remove PCR and sequencing errors. V, D and J gene segments were assigned by aligning CDR3 sequences to IMGT reference sequences. For a sequence to be retained, at least a six-nucleotide match to both a V gene segment and a J gene segment was required. A rearrangement was called productive if the CDR3 had no stop codons and remained in frame with V and J, and every other rearrangement was called non-productive. CDR3 was defined according to IMGT convention as the region running from the second conserved V-encoded cysteine to the conserved J-encoded phenylalanine. Sequences without an unambiguous match to a single V gene segment were excluded from the earlier analysis of over 500 of the donors. An earlier analysis of 587 of the donors classified V segments as functional when productive rearrangements were above 56.7% and as segregating when the standard deviation between donors was above 5%. A statistical classification framework was built to diagnose cytomegalovirus status from the catalog of TCR beta chain sequences. In a later analysis, TCR nucleotide sequences were compared against IMGT/GENE-DB human TR gene sequences so that V and J genes could be assigned. The TCRdist pipeline was used in a later analysis to assign CDR3 sequences and most-parsimonious VDJ recombination scenarios. In a later analysis, each TCR beta chain was defined by its CDR3 amino acid sequence together with its V-gene family, and reads lacking a unique V-gene family were excluded. In a later analysis, 550 to 650 highly shared, low-generation-probability nucleotide sequences were removed to address suspected cross-contamination and a sequencing artifact. In a later analysis, a clonal expansion index was calculated for each public chain from normalized within-repertoire ranks of inferred template counts. In a later analysis, generation probabilities were computed using a VDJ recombination model fitted to out-of-frame rearrangements, and the results were checked against IGoR. Hypergeometric tests were used in a later analysis to score TCR-TCR, TCR-HLA and TCR-CMV co-occurrence, with a repertoire-size bias correction applied to the TCR pairs. A later analysis estimated false discovery rates by permuting HLA or CMV assignments 20 times. A later analysis grouped co-occurring TCRs with DBSCAN, adding TCRdist sequence similarity when clustering within HLA-allele-positive subsets. Repertoires with fewer than 30,000 or more than 120,000 public chains, plus five repertoires with anomalous nucleotide sharing, were excluded from co-occurrence clustering. TCRdb obtained this table from immuneACCESS and retained in-frame rearrangements with V and J assigned. These tables miss some clones; where compared with another copy, unresolved V genes account for less than half of the shortfall, and the remainder is unexplained. V and J calls and clone size are those listed in that table; D and trimming were worked out from the DNA. This sample gives about 160,000 clones in total; roughly four fifths of them show up just once. The ten top clones hold 0.9% to 1.1% of the sample.

In total, 666 healthy bone marrow donors made up the cohort. All cohort members were sampled while nominally healthy, although unrecorded immune exposures were likely present. The donor tested CMV seronegative and was one of the 352 seronegative cohort members. A peripheral blood sample was provided by each donor, and peripheral blood mononuclear cells were used for TCR beta sequencing. The Qiagen DNeasy Blood Extraction Kit was used to extract genomic DNA from the blood cell samples. For this chain, trimming is 2 bases at the V end and 6 bases at the J end, and the number of junction bases without a gene match is 10. Based on the germline V gene, the CDR1 and CDR2 sequences are SGHVS and FNYEAQ. The CDR3 holds 18 amino acids from the cysteine to the phenylalanine. The read is trimmed to its CDR3 DNA, 54 bases read in frame from base 1. General study outcomes and caveats: Compared with the roughly 720-donor mean, donors in an Asian-associated ancestry cluster had fewer N-insertions in productive TCRs, according to a later genetic analysis. The study listed approximately 150 TCR beta chains as associated with cytomegalovirus. Across donors, most TCR sequences were observed very rarely, whereas some public TCRs were present in many individuals. In both the original and validation cohorts, the classifier was reported to diagnose cytomegalovirus status with high specificity and sensitivity. Assigning TCR associations to individual alleles was difficult when HLA alleles, especially DR and DQ, strongly co-occurred. In a later analysis, HLA-associated TCR beta chains were found to be more clonally expanded and to have lower generation probabilities than equally common non-associated chains. The presence/absence analyses assumed that sequencing depth was roughly uniform across donors, and that assumption may not be true. An association between a missense DCLRE1C variant and V-gene and J-gene trimming of TCR beta chains was found in a later genetic analysis and replicated in an independent cohort. Because counts were too low, approximately 18 rarely observed V segments, including chromosome 9 orphons, were excluded from the earlier analysis of 587 of the donors. The only immune exposure information available for the cohort was CMV serostatus. Linkage disequilibrium might explain the correlated functional status among segregating V segments, but an unknown experimental factor could not be ruled out. A few of the identified cytomegalovirus-associated TCR beta chains were confirmed in vitro to be specific for cytomegalovirus antigens. Because some donors lacked HLA typing at each locus, the association tests relied only on the typed subset. In a later analysis, the rate of TCR association differed among HLA loci, with DRB1 alleles having the most associated TCRs and HLA-C alleles having the fewest. The authors suggested that the approach could potentially be extended to other disease states and immunological phenotypes. Some IMGT-functional V segments, including TRBV6-2 and TRBV6-3, could not be told apart with the 87-base-pair reads, so those segments were excluded. A cluster of highly shared sequence variants was judged likely to represent a technical artifact of the sequencing pipeline. Specific HLA alleles were associated with 15,000 to 20,000 TCR beta sequences at a false discovery rate of 0.05 in a later analysis. In an earlier analysis of some 500 of the donors, most TCR beta V segments appeared in productive rearrangements about 90% or about 30% of the time, broadly matching IMGT annotations. Only TCR beta chains were sequenced in this cohort, and the absence of alpha or paired-chain data limited detectable features. In a later analysis, several top co-occurrence clusters were reported to appear linked to parvovirus B19, influenza, CMV and Epstein-Barr virus. In a later analysis, most CMV-associated TCR beta chains were found to appear HLA-restricted, with HLA associations seemingly driven largely by CMV exposure. A further reported finding was that TCR beta sequences accurately predicted the HLA-A and HLA-B alleles for most subjects in the first cohort.

This clone was picked up one time. This clone's antigen is unknown. The input lacks base qualities; no much larger clone sits a single base away. Here the chain combines TRBV7-6 and TRBJ2-2, with 12 junctional bases fitting TRBD2. Sequencing input: PBMCs. The receptor's source is a woman aged 35 to 49 in good health and CMV-seronegative. The CDR3 protein is CASSLSSPSGREAGELFF. The bases read TGTGCCAGCAGCTTAAGCTCCCCTAGCGGGAGGGAAGCCGGGGAGCTGTTTTTT.